This TCR beta chain was recovered during a study of blood T cell repertoires in COVID-19. Study-wide context: Acute-phase and convalescent COVID-19 samples originated in the United States, Italy and Spain. PBMCs, B-cell-depleted T cells, or T cells provided the cDNA or gDNA that made up the material.

Original data processing: Scientists estimated how many nucleated cells there were by amplifying reference gene primers. Here immunoSEQ multiplex PCR was the method, and the copy in TCRdb shows in-frame clones only, minus some. For V, J and clone size, that table is used; D and trimming come from the DNA. The table shows 70,000 to 85,000 clones, with 80% to 95% occurring only once. Germline V CDR1 and CDR2: SEHNR, FQNEAQ (reference sequence). The CDR3 has 16 residues. V lost 4 bases, J lost 4 bases, and 20 bases lay in between. This TCR was sampled from a woman in her sixties or seventies with active COVID-19. The material sequenced was peripheral blood. The rearrangement joins TRBV7-9 to TRBJ2-7; D remains unclear. The CDR3 here is CASSSETNVLVYEQYF. In DNA form, the CDR3 reads TGTGCCAGCAGCTCGGAGACGAACGTTTTGGTGTACGAGCAGTACTTC.